Below are 32 T cell receptor beta chains sequenced from a single sample in a study of T cell changes during pregnancy in multiple sclerosis. TCRdb's table, derived via immunoSEQ multiplex PCR, lists solely in-frame clones and lacks some. The repertoire has fewer than 45,000 clones, around 89% of them found once; the top ten carry 5.5% to 6%. Source: CD8+ T cells from peripheral blood mononuclear cells, taken after pregnancy. These TCRs come from a female donor in good health, enrolled as a control in a pregnancy study.

The chain couples TRBV7-9 to TRBJ1-4; a possible D gene is TRBD1 (6 bases). There are 16 residues in the CDR3. Germline assignment: CDR1 SEHNR and CDR2 FQNEAQ (reference sequence). The V end was cut by 4 bases, the J end by 6 bases, with 18 bases between. CDR3 region: CASSSKQGAQYEKLFF. CDR3 DNA sequence: TGTGCCAGCAGCTCAAAACAGGGAGCGCAGTATGAAAAACTGTTTTTT.

This rearrangement joins TRBV7-2 to TRBJ2-7; the D gene is possibly TRBD2 (6 bases). This CDR3 has 15 amino acids. CDR1 is SGHTA, CDR2 FQGNSA, per germline. Trimming took off 5 bases at V and 3 bases at J, with 17 bases between the two ends. In nucleotides, the CDR3 is TGTGCCAGCAGCAGCCGTCCCGGGGGACTCTACGAGCAGTACTTC. Translated, it gives CASSSRPGGLYEQYF.

The V gene is TRBV4-3, the J gene TRBJ1-1; a possible D gene is TRBD1 (5 bases). The length of the CDR3 is 16 residues. Germline-derived CDR1 and CDR2 are LGHNA and YSLEER. With 3 bases removed from V and 5 bases from J, the gap between germline ends came to 19 bases. Here the CDR3 DNA reads TGCGCCAGCAGCCATACATACGGAGGGGAGAGAACTGAAGCTTTCTTT. It codes for CASSHTYGGERTEAFF.

In DNA, the CDR3 is TGTGCCAGTAGTACCCCTGACAGGGGGCTGGGCAATGAGCAGTTCTTC. Protein: CASSTPDRGLGNEQFF. The rearrangement joins TRBV19 to TRBJ2-1, with 10 positions matching TRBD1. J was trimmed by 6 bases and V by 4 bases; bases with no gene match: 9. The CDR3 is 16 residues long. Germline loops: CDR1 LNHDA, CDR2 SQIVND (reference sequence). Supplemented by reference TRBV19 and TRBJ2-1, the full variable domain reads DGGITQSPKYLFRKEGQNVTLSCEQNLNHDAMYWYRQDPGQGLRLIYYSQIVNDFQKGDIAEGYSVSREKKESFPLTVTSAQKNPTAFYLCASSTPDRGLGNEQFFGPGTRLTVL.

The chain links TRBV4-3 to TRBJ1-4; TRBD1 agrees at 10 bases. Losses at the gene ends were 0 bases for V and 4 bases for J; bases not matched to a gene: 8. There are 18 residues in the CDR3. Germline CDR1 reads LGHNA; CDR2 reads YSLEER. The CDR3 region is CASSQDRDRGVYNEKLFF. As DNA, the CDR3 is TGCGCCAGCAGCCAAGACCGGGACAGGGGCGTCTATAATGAAAAACTGTTTTTT.

The chain links TRBV6-5 to TRBJ2-2; D call uncertain. The germline CDR1 and CDR2 sequences are MNHEY and SVGAGI. V was clipped by 9 bases and J by 3 bases, with 5 bases between them. This CDR3 is built from 11 residues. The CDR3 is CASLYTGELFF. CDR3 sequence (DNA): TGTGCCAGTCTGTACACCGGGGAGCTGTTTTTT.

V and J are TRBV11-2 and TRBJ2-1; 11 bases map to TRBD2. The CDR3 has 16 residues. The germline CDR1 and CDR2 sequences are SGHAT and FQNNGV. V lost 5 bases and J lost 9; bases outside the gene matches: 12. The CDR3 DNA reads as TGTGCCAGCAGCCAGACTAGCGGGGAAATGGGGAGTGAGCAGTTCTTC. Amino acid sequence: CASSQTSGEMGSEQFF.

The rearrangement links TRBV11-1 to TRBJ1-2, with D perhaps TRBD1 (6 bases). The germline V gene has CDR1 SGHAT and CDR2 FQDESV (reference sequence). CDR3 length: 17 residues. V lost 2 bases and J lost 0, with 16 bases in between. The DNA for the CDR3 is TGTGCCAGCAGCTTACAGGGGTCGACAGTTTCTAACTATGGCTACACCTTC. Amino acids: CASSLQGSTVSNYGYTF.

The chain carries TRBV7-9 and TRBJ1-3; 7 bases line up with TRBD1. CDR1 is SEHNR and CDR2 is FQNEAQ in the germline V gene (reference sequence). V dropped 8 bases and J dropped 0; count of bases not matched to a gene: 4. The CDR3 contains 14 residues. The DNA of the CDR3 is TGTGCCAGCGAGGGGACAGCCTCTGGAAACACCATATATTTT. It is translated as CASEGTASGNTIYF.

The genes are TRBV11-1 and TRBJ2-7; the match to TRBD1 covers 8 bases. The CDR3 consists of 14 residues. Germline V gene lookup returns CDR1 SGHAT and CDR2 FQDESV (reference sequence). Trimming cost V 9 bases and J 0 bases; bases outside gene matches: 7. The CDR3 region is CASGEGQVSYEQYF. CDR3 DNA sequence: TGTGCCAGTGGCGAGGGACAGGTCTCCTACGAGCAGTACTTC.

The chain is built from TRBV4-3 and TRBJ2-1; TRBD1 might be the D (5 bases). This CDR3 contains 13 residues. Trimming removed 4 bases from V and 3 bases from J, with 7 bases in between. From germline, CDR1 is LGHNA and CDR2 YSLEER. This chain's CDR3 is CASSPDSYNEQFF. The CDR3 DNA reads TGCGCCAGCAGCCCCGACAGCTACAATGAGCAGTTCTTC.

This chain links TRBV19 with TRBJ1-2, with D unresolved. Germline CDR1 and CDR2: LNHDA and SQIVND (reference sequence). The CDR3 consists of 14 residues. Between the trimmed V and J ends, which lost 3 bases and 3 bases, there was a span of 11 bases. The CDR3 loop reads CASSILWQDYGYTF. The CDR3 nucleotides read TGTGCCAGTAGTATTCTGTGGCAGGACTATGGCTACACCTTC.

The chain is built from TRBV10-3 and TRBJ2-2; 7 bases agree with TRBD1. The trim removed 2 bases at V and 2 bases at J, leaving 5 bases unmatched. This CDR3 contains 16 residues. CDR1 and CDR2 (germline): ENHRY, SYGVKD. This chain's CDR3 is CAISEGTVINTGELFF. CDR3 DNA sequence: TGTGCCATCAGTGAGGGGACAGTGATAAACACCGGGGAGCTGTTTTTT.

The chain joins TRBV19 to TRBJ2-1, with TRBD2 matching 12 bases. The trim removed 5 bases at V and 6 bases at J, leaving 5 bases unmatched. The CDR3 spans 15 residues. Germline CDR1 is LNHDA and CDR2 is SQIVND (reference sequence). DNA of the CDR3: TGTGCCAGTAGTGCGCTAGCGGGGGGGCGCAATGAGCAGTTCTTC. It translates to CASSALAGGRNEQFF. Together with reference TRBV19 and TRBJ2-1, the CDR3 gives the full variable domain: DGGITQSPKYLFRKEGQNVTLSCEQNLNHDAMYWYRQDPGQGLRLIYYSQIVNDFQKGDIAEGYSVSREKKESFPLTVTSAQKNPTAFYLCASSALAGGRNEQFFGPGTRLTVL.

The chain carries TRBV28 and TRBJ1-2, with D possibly being TRBD1 (5 bases). V gave up 7 bases and J gave up 8 bases, with 17 bases separating them. CDR3 size: 13 residues. Germline CDR1 and CDR2: MDHEN and SYDVKM. For the CDR3, the DNA is TGTGCCAGCATTAGCGGGGCTCATCAAGGCTACACCTTC. Its translation: CASISGAHQGYTF.

This clone came up once. The rearrangement uses TRBV7-2 and TRBJ2-1, with 8 bases aligning to TRBD2. V lost 5 bases, J lost 8 bases, and 17 bases stayed unmatched. The CDR3 totals 17 residues. From germline, CDR1 is SGHTA and CDR2 FQGNSA. CDR3 protein: CASSTRGRGARAHEQFF. CDR3 DNA: TGTGCCAGCAGCACGCGGGGGCGGGGGGCCCGGGCGCATGAGCAGTTCTTC.

The V and J genes are TRBV4-2 and TRBJ2-3; D may be TRBD2 (6 bases). The CDR3 is 17 residues long. V was clipped by 4 bases and J by 2 bases, with 19 bases between them. Germline-derived CDR1 and CDR2 are LGHNA and YNFKEQ. DNA for the CDR3: TGTGCCAGCAGCCCCATCTGGCGGGGCGTGGACACAGATACGCAGTATTTT. As protein: CASSPIWRGVDTDTQYF.

The chain combines TRBV7-6 with TRBJ2-5, with 8 positions matching TRBD1. J gave up 4 bases and V 1 base, and 5 bases lay outside the gene matches. Germline loops: CDR1 SGHVS, CDR2 FNYEAQ. The CDR3 runs to 15 residues. Written as DNA, the CDR3 is TGTGCCAGCAGCTTAGTCGCACAGGGGGGAGAGACCCAGTACTTC. Translated, it gives CASSLVAQGGETQYF.

The chain has TRBV19 and TRBJ1-5; D uncertain. Germline CDR1 LNHDA, CDR2 SQIVND (reference sequence). The germline V and J ends were trimmed by 1 base and 4 bases, with 14 bases remaining between them. This CDR3 contains 16 residues. CDR3: CASSIAGRAVNQPQHF. CDR3 nucleotides: TGTGCCAGTAGTATAGCGGGAAGAGCTGTTAATCAGCCCCAGCATTTT.

This clone was counted only a few times. The rearrangement uses TRBV7-9 and TRBJ1-2; tentative D call: TRBD1 (5 bases). V lost 1 base and J lost 6, with 9 bases in between. The CDR3 length is 13 residues. The V gene's germline CDR1 is SEHNR and CDR2 FQNEAQ (reference sequence). For the CDR3, the DNA is TGTGCCAGCAGCTTAGGGGGGGGTGATGGCTACACCTTC. It is translated as CASSLGGGDGYTF.

The chain is built from TRBV6-6 and TRBJ1-1; possibly TRBD1 for D (6 bases). V was clipped by 0 bases and J by 11 bases, with 16 bases between them. Germline V CDR1 and CDR2: MNHNY, SVGAGI (reference sequence). The CDR3 extends over 14 amino acids. The CDR3: CASSYSQGHAGAFF. The CDR3, as DNA: TGTGCCAGCAGTTACTCACAGGGCCATGCAGGGGCTTTCTTT.

This rearrangement joins TRBV27 to TRBJ1-2, with 7 bases aligning to TRBD1. J lost 4 bases, V lost 1 base, and 6 bases had no gene match. The CDR3 consists of 15 residues. In germline, CDR1 is MNHEY, CDR2 SMNVEV (reference sequence). This CDR3 reads CASSLLAGGIYGYTF. CDR3 in DNA: TGTGCCAGCAGTTTATTGGCAGGGGGGATCTATGGCTACACCTTC.

The chain recombines TRBV27 with TRBJ2-2; D possibly corresponds to TRBD2 (7 bases). V was clipped by 3 bases and J by 6 bases, with 11 bases between them. From germline, CDR1 is MNHEY and CDR2 SMNVEV (reference sequence). The CDR3 is 14 amino acids. The CDR3 nucleotides are TGTGCCAGCAGTTTGGGGGGGCGGGCCGGGGAGCTGTTTTTT. Translation: CASSLGGRAGELFF.

The chain recombines TRBV5-6 with TRBJ2-5; D is possibly TRBD2 (6 bases). This CDR3 is 11 amino acids long. CDR1 and CDR2 from the germline V gene are SGHDT and YYEEEE. V lost 4 bases and J lost 5, with 6 bases in between. The CDR3 sequence: CASSAGETQYF. The DNA for the CDR3 is TGTGCCAGCAGCGCGGGGGAGACCCAGTACTTC.

The genes are TRBV14 and TRBJ2-1; 8 bases agree with TRBD1. The J segment lost 4 bases and the V segment lost 2 bases, leaving 4 bases of the junction unmatched. This CDR3 region has 15 residues. Germline CDR1 SGHDN, CDR2 FVKESK. The CDR3 loop reads CASSQRDRSYNEQFF. The CDR3 nucleotides read TGTGCCAGCAGCCAAAGGGACAGGAGTTACAATGAGCAGTTCTTC.

The rearrangement uses TRBV27 and TRBJ2-2, with 11 bases matching TRBD1. CDR1 MNHEY and CDR2 SMNVEV come from the germline V gene (reference sequence). CDR3 length: 15 amino acids. Trimming at V came to 5 bases and at J to 7 bases, leaving 6 bases not matched to a gene. The CDR3 is CASSTRTGGGGELFF. In DNA form, the CDR3 reads TGTGCCAGCAGTACTCGGACAGGGGGCGGCGGGGAGCTGTTTTTT.

This clone appeared a single time. V is TRBV7-3 and J is TRBJ2-1, with TRBD2 identical over 9 bases. CDR1 is SGHTA, CDR2 FQGTGA, per germline. The CDR3 covers 15 residues. Germline trimming cut 2 bases from V and 5 bases from J; bases unmatched to any gene: 4. In DNA, the CDR3 is TGTGCCAGCAGCTTATCTGGACTAGCGAACAATGAGCAGTTCTTC. Protein: CASSLSGLANNEQFF. Combining the CDR3 with reference TRBV7-3 and TRBJ2-1 gives the whole variable domain GAGVSQTPSNKVTEKGKYVELRCDPISGHTALYWYRQSLGQGPEFLIYFQGTGAADDSGLPNDRFFAVRPEGSVSTLKIQRTERGDSAVYLCASSLSGLANNEQFFGPGTRLTVL.

This chain joins TRBV5-8 and TRBJ1-5; maybe TRBD1 (6 bases). Germline CDR1 and CDR2: SGHTS and YDEGEE. CDR3 length equals 14 residues. V was clipped by 4 bases and J by 4 bases, with 12 bases between them. The CDR3 loop is CASSVKGGNQPQHF. The CDR3 DNA sequence: TGTGCCAGCAGCGTAAAGGGGGGGAATCAGCCCCAGCATTTT.

This clone was counted a single time. The chain has TRBV9 and TRBJ2-5; no firm D call. Germline values: CDR1 SGDLS, CDR2 YYNGEE. Trimming removed 4 bases at V and 3 bases at J, with 22 bases between. The CDR3 covers 17 residues. The CDR3 coding sequence is TGTGCCAGCAGCTCCCGTGAGTGGAGTAGGCCGGAAGAGACCCAGTACTTC. Translation: CASSSREWSRPEETQYF.

This chain links TRBV5-4 with TRBJ2-7, with D maybe TRBD1 (6 bases). V was clipped by 3 bases and J by 4 bases, with 14 bases between them. The CDR3 runs to 14 residues. Germline V lookup: CDR1 SGHNT, CDR2 YYREEE (reference sequence). CDR3 amino acids: CASSSPNDRYEQYF. DNA for the CDR3: TGTGCCAGCAGCTCGCCGAATGACAGGTACGAGCAGTACTTC.

The chain couples TRBV28 to TRBJ2-3, with 12 bases fitting TRBD2. CDR3 length: 20 residues. Per the germline V gene, CDR1 is MDHEN and CDR2 is SYDVKM. Germline trimming cut 3 bases from V and 1 base from J; bases unmatched to any gene: 14. CDR3 bases: TGTGCCAGCAGTTTCTCCCCGGGGCTAGCGGGGGGGCCGGGCACAGATACGCAGTATTTT. It translates to CASSFSPGLAGGPGTDTQYF. Full variable domain (remainder filled in from reference TRBV28 and TRBJ2-3): DVKVTQSSRYLVKRTGEKVFLECVQDMDHENMFWYRQDPGLGLRLIYFSYDVKMKEKGDIPEGYSVSREKKERFSLILESASTNQTSMYLCASSFSPGLAGGPGTDTQYFGPGTRLTVL.

The V and J genes are TRBV27 and TRBJ2-7; D is unresolved. This CDR3 has 14 residues. V was pared by 4 bases and J by 1 base, with 11 bases between. In germline, CDR1 is MNHEY, CDR2 SMNVEV (reference sequence). The CDR3 loop reads CASSYLIDSYEQYF. CDR3 coding DNA: TGTGCCAGCAGTTATTTGATAGATTCCTACGAGCAGTACTTC.